This entry concerns a single T cell receptor (beta chain). The data were taken from a study of cytomegalovirus exposure and HLA in healthy donors. The CDR3 is 15 residues long. From germline, CDR1 is MNHNY and CDR2 SVGAGI (reference sequence). V lost 0 bases and J lost 3, with 12 bases in between. PCR primers comprised 60 Vbeta and 13 Jbeta primers. The data were produced by immunoSEQ multiplex PCR, yet TCRdb's version contains in-frame clones alone and is incomplete. This sample's clone table lists 75,000 to 85,000 clones. The receptor comes from a man aged 50-60 years in good health and CMV-seronegative. Material for sequencing was PBMCs. The chain joins TRBV6-6 to TRBJ2-7, with D possibly TRBD1 on 6 matching bases. CDR3: CASSYSTGYYYEQYF. Written as DNA, the CDR3 is TGTGCCAGCAGTTACTCAACAGGGTACTACTACGAGCAGTACTTC.